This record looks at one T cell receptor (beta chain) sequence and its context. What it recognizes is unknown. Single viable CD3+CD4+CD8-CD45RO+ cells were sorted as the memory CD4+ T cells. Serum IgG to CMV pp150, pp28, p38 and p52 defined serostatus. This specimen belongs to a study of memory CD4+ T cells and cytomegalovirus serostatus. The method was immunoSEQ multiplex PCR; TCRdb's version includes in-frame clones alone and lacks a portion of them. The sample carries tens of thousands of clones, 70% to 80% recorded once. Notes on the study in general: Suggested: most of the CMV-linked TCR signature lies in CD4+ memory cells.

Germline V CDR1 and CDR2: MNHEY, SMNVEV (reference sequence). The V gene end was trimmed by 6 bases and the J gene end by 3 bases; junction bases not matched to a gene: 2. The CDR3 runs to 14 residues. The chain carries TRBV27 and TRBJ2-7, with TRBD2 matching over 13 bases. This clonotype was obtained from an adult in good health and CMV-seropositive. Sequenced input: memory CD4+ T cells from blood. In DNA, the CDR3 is TGTGCCAGCAGACGGACTAGCGGGGGCTACGAGCAGTACTTC. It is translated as CASRRTSGGYEQYF.